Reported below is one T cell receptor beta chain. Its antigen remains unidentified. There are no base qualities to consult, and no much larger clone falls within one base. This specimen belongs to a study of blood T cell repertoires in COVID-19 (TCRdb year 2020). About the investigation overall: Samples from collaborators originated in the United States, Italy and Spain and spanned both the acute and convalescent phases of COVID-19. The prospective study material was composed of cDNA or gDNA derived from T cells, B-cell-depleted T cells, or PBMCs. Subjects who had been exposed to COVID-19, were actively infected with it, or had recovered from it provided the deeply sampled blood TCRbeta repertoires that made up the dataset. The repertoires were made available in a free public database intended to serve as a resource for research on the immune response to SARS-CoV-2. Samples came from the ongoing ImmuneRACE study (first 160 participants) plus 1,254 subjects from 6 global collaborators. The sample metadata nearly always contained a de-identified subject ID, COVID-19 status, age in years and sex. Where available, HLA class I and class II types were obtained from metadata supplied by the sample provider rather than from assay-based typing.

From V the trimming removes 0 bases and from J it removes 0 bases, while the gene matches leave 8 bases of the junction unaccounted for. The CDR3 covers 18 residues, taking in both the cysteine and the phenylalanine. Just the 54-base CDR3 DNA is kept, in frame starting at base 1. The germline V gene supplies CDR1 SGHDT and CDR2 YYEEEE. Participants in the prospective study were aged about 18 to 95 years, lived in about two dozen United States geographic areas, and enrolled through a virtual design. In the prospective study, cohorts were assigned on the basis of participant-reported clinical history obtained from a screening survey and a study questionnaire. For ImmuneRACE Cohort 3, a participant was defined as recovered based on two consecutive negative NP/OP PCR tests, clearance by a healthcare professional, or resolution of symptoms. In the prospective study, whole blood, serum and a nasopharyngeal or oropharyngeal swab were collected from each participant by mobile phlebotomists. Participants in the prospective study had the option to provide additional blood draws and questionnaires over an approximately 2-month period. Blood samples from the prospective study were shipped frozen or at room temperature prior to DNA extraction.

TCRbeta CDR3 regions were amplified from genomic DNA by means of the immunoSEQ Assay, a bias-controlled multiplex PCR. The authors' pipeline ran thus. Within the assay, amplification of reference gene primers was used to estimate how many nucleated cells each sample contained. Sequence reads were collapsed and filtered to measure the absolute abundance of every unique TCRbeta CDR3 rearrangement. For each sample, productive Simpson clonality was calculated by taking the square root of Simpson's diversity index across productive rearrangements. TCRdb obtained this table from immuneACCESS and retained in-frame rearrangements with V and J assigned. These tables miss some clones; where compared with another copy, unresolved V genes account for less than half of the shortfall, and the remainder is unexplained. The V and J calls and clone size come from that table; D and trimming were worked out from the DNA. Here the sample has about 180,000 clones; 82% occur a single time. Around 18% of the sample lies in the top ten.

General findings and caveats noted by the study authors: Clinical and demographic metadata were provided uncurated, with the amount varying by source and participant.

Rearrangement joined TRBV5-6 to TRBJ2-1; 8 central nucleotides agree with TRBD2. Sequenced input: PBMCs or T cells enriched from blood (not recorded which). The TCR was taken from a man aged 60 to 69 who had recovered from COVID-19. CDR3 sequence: CASSLGGAGVSSYNEQFF. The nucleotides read TGTGCCAGCAGCTTGGGGGGAGCGGGGGTAAGCTCCTACAATGAGCAGTTCTTC.